One and the same sample provided the 5 T cell receptor beta chains below, sequenced in a study of cytomegalovirus exposure and HLA in healthy donors. The PCR contained 60 Vbeta and 13 Jbeta primers. The table came from immunoSEQ multiplex PCR; TCRdb's copy has only in-frame clones and leaves some out. This table lists roughly 58,000 clones. Source material: PBMCs. All receptors derive from a woman in her forties or fifties in good health and CMV-seropositive.

The chain uses TRBV7-2 and TRBJ2-5, with 8 bases aligning to TRBD1. J lost 5 bases, V lost 3 bases, and 8 bases had no gene match. Germline values: CDR1 SGHTA, CDR2 FQGNSA. The CDR3 covers 15 residues. The CDR3 sequence is CASSFSGQVKETQYF. The CDR3 DNA reads as TGTGCCAGCAGCTTTTCGGGACAGGTTAAGGAGACCCAGTACTTC. Full variable domain (remainder filled in from reference TRBV7-2 and TRBJ2-5): GAGVSQSPSNKVTEKGKDVELRCDPISGHTALYWYRQSLGQGLEFLIYFQGNSAPDKSGLPSDRFSAERTGGSVSTLTIQRTQQEDSAVYLCASSFSGQVKETQYFGPGTRLLVL.

The chain links TRBV5-1 to TRBJ1-4; a weak D match, TRBD1 (6 bases). The V and J ends lost 2 bases and 7 bases respectively, with 12 bases between them. Germline CDR1 and CDR2: SGHRS and YFSETQ. The CDR3 loop spans 14 amino acids. CDR3 in DNA: TGCGCCAGCAGCTTAGCGGGGGGCGGTGAAAAACTGTTTTTT. This sequence encodes CASSLAGGGEKLFF. Full variable domain (remainder filled in from reference TRBV5-1 and TRBJ1-4): KAGVTQTPRYLIKTRGQQVTLSCSPISGHRSVSWYQQTPGQGLQFLFEYFSETQRNKGNFPGRFSGRQFSNSRSEMNVSTLELGDSALYLCASSLAGGGEKLFFGSGTQLSVL.

V gene TRBV7-2 combines with J gene TRBJ1-2; maybe TRBD1 (6 bases). Trimming shortened V by 1 base and J by 8 bases, and 11 bases separated the two germline ends. Germline loops: CDR1 SGHTA, CDR2 FQGNSA. The CDR3 has 13 amino acids. CDR3 DNA: TGTGCCAGCAGCTTAGAGGGACAACGGGGCTACACCTTC. This encodes CASSLEGQRGYTF.

The V and J genes are TRBV7-9 and TRBJ2-3, with 7 bases aligning to TRBD1. The CDR3 is made up of 14 amino acids. In germline, CDR1 is SEHNR, CDR2 FQNEAQ (reference sequence). The V segment lost 6 bases and the J segment 2 bases; nucleotides outside the gene matches: 5. Here the CDR3 reads CASSPGTATDTQYF. Written as DNA, the CDR3 is TGTGCCAGCAGTCCCGGGACAGCCACAGATACGCAGTATTTT.

Of note for this clone: At one boundary the junction diverges from the germline segment, which might be a read error. The chain combines TRBV27 with TRBJ2-1; tentatively, D is TRBD1 (6 bases). The CDR3 is 12 residues long. The germline gives CDR1 MNHEY, CDR2 SMNVEV (reference sequence). CDR3 in amino acids: CASRAFGGSSLF. The CDR3 DNA follows: TGTGCCAGCAGGGCCTTTGGGGGCTCTAGCCTCTTC.